The source of this T cell receptor (beta chain) is a study of Ad26.COV2.S vaccination and SARS-CoV-2 variants. Libraries were prepared by immunoSEQ multiplex PCR; TCRdb keeps only in-frame clonotypes and omits some of them. The data show 300,000 to 350,000 clones, with almost 90% seen just once and over 5% held by the top ten. The CDR3 is made up of 13 amino acids. Between the trimmed V and J ends, which lost 4 bases and 5 bases, there was a span of 11 bases. CDR1 is SGHTA and CDR2 is FQGNSA in the germline V gene. Treatment defined: 15 to 20 received Ad26.COV2.S at low or high dose, single or two shots; 5 received placebo; per-sample allocation not given. Sampling was done on day 63 after the first vaccine or placebo injection. Study results and limitations: Reportedly, spike-specific CD8+ and CD4+ T cell responses achieved substantial breadth once vaccination had taken place. Across vaccine and placebo recipients, the breadth of non-spike TCRs was similar.

Remarks on this clone: Its antigen is currently unknown.

The clonotype was recovered from a person between 18 and 65 years old who received the Ad26.COV2.S COVID-19 vaccine or a placebo. The chain is built from TRBV7-2 and TRBJ1-2; D unclear. Sequencing used peripheral blood, obtained in a trial of Ad26.COV2.S vaccine versus placebo. In DNA form, the CDR3 reads TGTGCCAGCAGCTCCTTGGGAGAGTATGGCTACACCTTC. It is translated as CASSSLGEYGYTF.